One sample yielded the 24 T cell receptor beta chains listed below, sequenced in a study of shared clonotypes between healthy human individuals. Produced via immunoSEQ multiplex PCR; TCRdb's table is partial and in-frame only. The sample includes some 2,000,000 clones, nearly 97% of them seen just once. What was sequenced was naive CD4+ T cells sorted from blood. Documented subset: CD45RA+ positively selected. Receptors originate from a man aged 18 to 30 in good health.

The V call is TRBV5-8, the J call TRBJ2-2; D is unclear. V dropped 4 bases and J dropped 1 base, with 20 bases sitting between them. The CDR3 length is 18 residues. The germline gives CDR1 SGHTS, CDR2 YDEGEE. The CDR3 region is CASSVPSTSYRNTGELFF. CDR3 DNA sequence: TGTGCCAGCAGCGTTCCTTCGACCTCGTACAGGAACACCGGGGAGCTGTTTTTT.

The chain links TRBV6-5 to TRBJ1-1, with TRBD1 as a possible D gene (5 bases). CDR1 is MNHEY and CDR2 is SVGAGI in the germline V gene. V lost 6 bases and J lost 5, with 13 bases in between. The CDR3 has 13 amino acids. The CDR3 protein is CASRPPGRTEAFF. The DNA of the CDR3 is TGTGCCAGCAGGCCCCCGGGGCGGACTGAAGCTTTCTTT.

V and J are TRBV5-1 and TRBJ2-3; D is unclear. CDR1 is SGHRS, CDR2 YFSETQ, per germline. The CDR3 has 15 amino acids. Trimming stripped 1 base from V and 4 bases from J, with 13 bases between. Here the CDR3 reads CASSLSRLGPDTQYF. CDR3 DNA sequence: TGCGCCAGCAGCTTGAGCCGCTTAGGTCCAGATACGCAGTATTTT.

The chain has TRBV30 and TRBJ2-7, with D possibly being TRBD2 (7 bases). CDR3 length: 12 amino acids. Per the germline V gene, CDR1 is GTSNPN and CDR2 is SVGIG (reference sequence). Trimming left V 2 bases short and J 6 bases short, with 11 bases between. DNA of the CDR3: TGTGCCTGGAGTATACGGGGGGCCGAGCAGTACTTC. Amino acids: CAWSIRGAEQYF.

This rearrangement joins TRBV18 to TRBJ1-2; the D gene is possibly TRBD1 (6 bases). Trimming stripped 6 bases from V and 6 bases from J, with 17 bases between. Germline V gene sequence: CDR1 KGHSH, CDR2 LQKENI. CDR3 length: 14 amino acids. The CDR3 region has the DNA TGTGCCAGCTCCGGGGGCTACACCCGACATGGCTACACCTTC. Amino acid sequence: CASSGGYTRHGYTF.

As concerns this clone: Other DNA sequences from this sample encode an identical CDR3 as well. The chain links TRBV7-2 to TRBJ2-7; 7 nucleotides line up with TRBD2. With 1 base clipped from V and 0 bases from J, the junction kept 3 bases outside the gene matches. This CDR3 has 15 amino acids. Germline values: CDR1 SGHTA, CDR2 FQGNSA. The chain's CDR3 is CASSLGGGSSYEQYF. The CDR3 DNA sequence: TGTGCCAGCAGCTTAGGGGGAGGGAGCTCCTACGAGCAGTACTTC.

Only one count was recorded for this clone. The rearrangement links TRBV27 to TRBJ2-7, with 7 bases matching TRBD1. After removal of 2 bases from V and 2 bases from J, the junction contained 6 bases not matched to a gene. This CDR3 region has 15 residues. Germline V gene sequence: CDR1 MNHEY, CDR2 SMNVEV (reference sequence). CDR3 nucleotide sequence: TGTGCCAGCAGTTTAAAAGGGGGCAATACCTACGAGCAGTACTTC. The encoded protein is CASSLKGGNTYEQYF.

Worth noting for this clone: A much more abundant neighbour one base away suggests this may be a read error. The sample holds other DNA sequences that translate to the same CDR3. V is TRBV11-1 and J is TRBJ2-5; D ambiguous. The V gene lost 3 bases and the J gene lost 5 bases, with 4 bases spanning the gap. CDR1 SGHAT and CDR2 FQDESV come from the germline V gene (reference sequence). CDR3 size: 11 residues. The CDR3 region is CASSLEETQYF. CDR3 nucleotides: TGTGCCAGCAGCTTGGAGGAGACCCAGTACTTC.

This clone showed up just once. This chain connects TRBV25-1 to TRBJ1-2; D remains ambiguous. The CDR3 length is 14 residues. Germline V gene data show CDR1 as MGHDK and CDR2 as SYGVNS. V dropped 10 bases and J dropped 5 bases, with 20 bases sitting between them. This CDR3 reads CATQPGGRSYGYTF. CDR3 DNA: TGTGCCACCCAGCCCGGAGGACGGAGTTATGGCTACACCTTC.

The chain recombines TRBV5-6 with TRBJ2-3; D gene unclear. CDR3 length: 12 residues. From germline, CDR1 is SGHDT and CDR2 YYEEEE. Trimming removed 0 bases at V and 6 bases at J, with 5 bases between. The CDR3 here is CASSLAMDTQYF. CDR3 nucleotide sequence: TGTGCCAGCAGCTTGGCCATGGATACGCAGTATTTT.

The V and J genes are TRBV25-1 and TRBJ2-5, with 9 bases identical to TRBD1. From germline, CDR1 is MGHDK and CDR2 SYGVNS. J gave up 4 bases and V 4 bases, and 4 bases lay outside the gene matches. The CDR3 length is 14 residues. The chain's CDR3 is CASSVTGGGETQYF. The CDR3 nucleotides are TGTGCCAGCAGTGTCACAGGGGGCGGAGAGACCCAGTACTTC.

V usage is TRBV21-1 and J usage is TRBJ2-5; no check of the table's D call, TRBD2, against the DNA was made. TRBV21-1 is a pseudogene segment. The CDR3 extends over 15 amino acids. CDR3 bases: TGTGCCAGCAGCCCCGGCGGACTAGCGGGAGCCCCCGGGTACTTC. This translates into CASSPGGLAGAPGYF.

This rearrangement joins TRBV6-5 to TRBJ2-1; 7 nucleotides align to TRBD2. The CDR3 runs to 11 residues. With V trimmed by 2 bases and J by 13 bases, 2 bases remained unmatched. The V gene's germline CDR1 is MNHEY and CDR2 SVGAGI. The chain's CDR3 is CASSYGEGQFF. The CDR3 DNA sequence: TGTGCCAGCAGTTACGGGGAGGGACAGTTCTTC.

The rearrangement links TRBV9 to TRBJ2-1; 7 bases agree with TRBD2. This CDR3 comprises 16 residues. Germline V CDR1 and CDR2: SGDLS, YYNGEE. Trimming removed 0 bases from V and 7 bases from J; junction bases left unmatched: 10. CDR3 amino acids: CASSVAGGPGGNEQFF. CDR3 in DNA: TGTGCCAGCAGCGTAGCGGGCGGCCCGGGGGGAAATGAGCAGTTCTTC. The variable domain in full, with the rest retrieved from reference TRBV9 and TRBJ2-1, is DSGVTQTPKHLITATGQRVTLRCSPRSGDLSVYWYQQSLDQGLQFLIQYYNGEERAKGNILERFSAQQFPDLHSELNLSSLELGDSALYFCASSVAGGPGGNEQFFGPGTRLTVL.

The CDR3 DNA reads as TGTGCCAGCAGTGATCGGACTCCAAGTAATGAGCAGTTCTTC. Encoded protein: CASSDRTPSNEQFF. This chain uses TRBV25-1 with TRBJ2-1; a possible D gene is TRBD2 (5 bases). This CDR3 is built from 14 residues. Trimming left V 3 bases short and J 7 bases short, with 13 bases between. Germline CDR1 MGHDK, CDR2 SYGVNS.

This rearrangement joins TRBV5-6 to TRBJ1-3, with 7 bases that match TRBD1. CDR3 size: 15 residues. Looked up from germline, CDR1 is SGHDT and CDR2 is YYEEEE. Trimming took 6 bases from V and 2 from J; bases not matched to a gene: 8. This CDR3 is CASKSQGKTGNTIYF. CDR3 nucleotides: TGTGCCAGCAAATCACAGGGGAAGACTGGAAACACCATATATTTT.

V gene TRBV2 combines with J gene TRBJ1-3; TRBD1 matches 7 bases. Per the germline V gene, CDR1 is SNHLY and CDR2 is FYNNEI. After removal of 11 bases from V and 4 bases from J, the junction contained 8 bases not matched to a gene. CDR3 length: 13 amino acids. CDR3 nucleotides: TGTGCCTGGAGACAGGGTTCGGGAAACACCATATATTTT. Translating gives CAWRQGSGNTIYF.

In this sample, this clone turned up once. The same CDR3 also results from other DNA sequences found in this sample. The chain links TRBV10-3 to TRBJ2-7, with D tentatively TRBD1 (5 bases). Germline V gene lookup returns CDR1 ENHRY and CDR2 SYGVKD. Trimming pared 0 bases from V and 1 base from J, leaving 7 bases between. The CDR3 is made up of 14 amino acids. The CDR3 reads CAISESTGSYEQYF. In DNA, the CDR3 is TGTGCCATCAGTGAGTCTACAGGTTCCTACGAGCAGTACTTC.

The rearrangement links TRBV4-1 to TRBJ2-7, with D maybe TRBD2 (5 bases). This CDR3 has 18 residues. V was cut by 2 bases and J by 4 bases, with 24 bases left in between. CDR1 MGHRA and CDR2 YSYEKL come from the germline V gene. The CDR3 protein is CASSQKDTGSALAYEQYF. CDR3 bases: TGCGCCAGCAGCCAAAAAGATACGGGAAGCGCCTTGGCTTACGAGCAGTACTTC.

The V call is TRBV6-1, the J call TRBJ2-7, with D uncertain. The V gene lost 4 bases and the J gene lost 0 bases, with 16 bases spanning the gap. CDR1 is MNHNS and CDR2 is SASEGT in the germline V gene. This CDR3 region has 16 residues. The CDR3 bases are TGTGCCAGCAGTGTACTCGTCGGGTACGGCTCCTACGAGCAGTACTTC. Its translation: CASSVLVGYGSYEQYF.

This clone has a single count. J is TRBJ2-2 and V is TRBV5-1; 10 positions match TRBD2. Germline assignment: CDR1 SGHRS and CDR2 YFSETQ. The trim removed 1 base at V and 7 bases at J, leaving 7 bases unmatched. CDR3 length: 16 residues. DNA of the CDR3: TGCGCCAGCAGCTTGACTAGCGGGGAATTAGGCGGGGAGCTGTTTTTT. The encoded protein is CASSLTSGELGGELFF.

The count of this clone is one. This rearrangement joins TRBV5-6 to TRBJ2-7, with D perhaps TRBD2 (6 bases). The length of the CDR3 is 16 residues. Trimming took off 0 bases at V and 2 bases at J, with 15 bases between the two ends. From germline, CDR1 is SGHDT and CDR2 YYEEEE. The CDR3 reads CASSLDSGVRAYEQYF. As DNA, the CDR3 is TGTGCCAGCAGCTTGGACTCGGGGGTGCGGGCCTACGAGCAGTACTTC.

This clone was counted once. V and J are TRBV21-1 and TRBJ2-1; the DNA was not compared with TRBD2, the D call given in the table. TRBV21-1 is termed a pseudogene. The CDR3 is 16 residues long. CDR3 loop: CASSKGTSGSHNEQFF. CDR3 in DNA: TGTGCCAGCAGCAAAGGGACTAGCGGGAGTCACAATGAGCAGTTCTTC.

The chain has TRBV7-9 and TRBJ2-3, with TRBD1 matching over 8 bases. Per germline, CDR1 SEHNR and CDR2 FQNEAQ (reference sequence). The trim removed 5 bases at V and 6 bases at J, leaving 10 bases unmatched. This CDR3 has 15 amino acids. The CDR3 nucleotides are TGTGCCAGCAGCAGGACAGGGCCCTCGGGCGATACGCAGTATTTT. As protein: CASSRTGPSGDTQYF.